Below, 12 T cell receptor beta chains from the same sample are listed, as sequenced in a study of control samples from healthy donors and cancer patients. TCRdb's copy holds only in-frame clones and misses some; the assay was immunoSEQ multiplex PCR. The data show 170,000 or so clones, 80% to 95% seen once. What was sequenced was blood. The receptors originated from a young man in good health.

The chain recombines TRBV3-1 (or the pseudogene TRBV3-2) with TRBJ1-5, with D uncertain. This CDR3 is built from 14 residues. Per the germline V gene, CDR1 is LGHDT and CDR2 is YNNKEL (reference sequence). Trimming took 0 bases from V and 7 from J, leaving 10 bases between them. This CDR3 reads CASSQDPRGQPQHF. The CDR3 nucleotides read TGTGCCAGCAGCCAAGATCCCCGAGGGCAGCCCCAGCATTTT.

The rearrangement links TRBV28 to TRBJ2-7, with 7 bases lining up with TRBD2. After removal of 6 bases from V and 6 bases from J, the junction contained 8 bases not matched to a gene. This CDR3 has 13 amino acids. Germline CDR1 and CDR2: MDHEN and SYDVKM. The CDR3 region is CASRGEGPSEQYF. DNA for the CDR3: TGTGCCAGCAGGGGGGAGGGCCCCTCCGAGCAGTACTTC.

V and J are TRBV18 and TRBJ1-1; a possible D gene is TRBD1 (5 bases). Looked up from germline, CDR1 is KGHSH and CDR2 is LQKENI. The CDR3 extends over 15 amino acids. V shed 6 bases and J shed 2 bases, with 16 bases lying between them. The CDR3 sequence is CASSPRRGSNTEAFF. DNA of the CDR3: TGTGCCAGCTCGCCTCGGAGGGGTTCTAACACTGAAGCTTTCTTT.

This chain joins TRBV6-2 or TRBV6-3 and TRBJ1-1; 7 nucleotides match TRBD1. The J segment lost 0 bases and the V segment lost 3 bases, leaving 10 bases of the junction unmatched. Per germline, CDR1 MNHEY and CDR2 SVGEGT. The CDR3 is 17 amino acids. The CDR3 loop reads CASSYHRDRELNTEAFF. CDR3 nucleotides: TGTGCCAGCAGTTATCATCGGGACAGAGAATTGAACACTGAAGCTTTCTTT.

For the CDR3, the DNA is TGCGCCAGCAGCTTGGGGGCCACCGTCTTTAACGAGCAGTACTTC. This translates into CASSLGATVFNEQYF. This chain joins TRBV5-1 and TRBJ2-7; unclear D gene. This CDR3 has 15 residues. Germline V CDR1 and CDR2: SGHRS, YFSETQ. V gave up 0 bases and J gave up 5 bases, with 15 bases separating them.

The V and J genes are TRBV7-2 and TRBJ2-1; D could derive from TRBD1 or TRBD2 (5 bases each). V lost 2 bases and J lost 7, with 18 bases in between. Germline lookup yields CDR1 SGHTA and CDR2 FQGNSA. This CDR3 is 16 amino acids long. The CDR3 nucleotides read TGTGCCAGCAGCTTATTGGCCGGGACCACGTATAATGAGCAGTTCTTC. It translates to CASSLLAGTTYNEQFF. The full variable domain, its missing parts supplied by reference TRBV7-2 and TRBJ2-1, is GAGVSQSPSNKVTEKGKDVELRCDPISGHTALYWYRQSLGQGLEFLIYFQGNSAPDKSGLPSDRFSAERTGGSVSTLTIQRTQQEDSAVYLCASSLLAGTTYNEQFFGPGTRLTVL.

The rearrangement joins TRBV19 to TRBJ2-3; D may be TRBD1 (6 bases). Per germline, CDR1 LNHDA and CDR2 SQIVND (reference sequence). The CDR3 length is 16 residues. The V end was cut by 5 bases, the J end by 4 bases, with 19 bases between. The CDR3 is CASSPNREFGSDTQYF. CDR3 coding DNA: TGTGCCAGTAGTCCTAACAGGGAGTTTGGCTCAGATACGCAGTATTTT.

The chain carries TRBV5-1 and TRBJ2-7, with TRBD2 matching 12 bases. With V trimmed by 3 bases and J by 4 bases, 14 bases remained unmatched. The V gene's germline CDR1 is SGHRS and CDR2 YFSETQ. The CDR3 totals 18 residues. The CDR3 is CASSSSSSGGAKNYEQYF. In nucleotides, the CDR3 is TGCGCCAGCAGCTCCTCTTCTAGCGGGGGGGCCAAGAATTACGAGCAGTACTTC.

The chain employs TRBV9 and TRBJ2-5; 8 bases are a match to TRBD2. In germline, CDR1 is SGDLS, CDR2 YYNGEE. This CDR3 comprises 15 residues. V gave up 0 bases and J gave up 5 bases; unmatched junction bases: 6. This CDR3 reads CASSVGTSSSETQYF. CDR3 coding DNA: TGTGCCAGCAGCGTAGGGACTAGCTCGTCGGAGACCCAGTACTTC.

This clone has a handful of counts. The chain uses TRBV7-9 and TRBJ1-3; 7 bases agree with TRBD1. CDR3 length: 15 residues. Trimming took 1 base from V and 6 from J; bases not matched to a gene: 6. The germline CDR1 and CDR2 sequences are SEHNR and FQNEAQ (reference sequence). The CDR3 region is CASSLVQGGANTIYF. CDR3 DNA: TGTGCCAGCAGCTTAGTTCAGGGGGGAGCAAACACCATATATTTT. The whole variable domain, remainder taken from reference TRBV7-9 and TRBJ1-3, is DTGVSQNPRHKITKRGQNVTFRCDPISEHNRLYWYRQTLGQGPEFLTYFQNEAQLEKSRLLSDRFSAERPKGSFSTLEIQRTEQGDSAMYLCASSLVQGGANTIYFGEGSWLTVV.

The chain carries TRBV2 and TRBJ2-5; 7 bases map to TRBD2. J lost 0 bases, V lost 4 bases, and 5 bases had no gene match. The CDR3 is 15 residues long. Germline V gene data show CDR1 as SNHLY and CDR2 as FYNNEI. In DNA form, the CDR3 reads TGTGCCAGCAGTGTCTCGCGGGGGTACCAAGAGACCCAGTACTTC. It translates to CASSVSRGYQETQYF.

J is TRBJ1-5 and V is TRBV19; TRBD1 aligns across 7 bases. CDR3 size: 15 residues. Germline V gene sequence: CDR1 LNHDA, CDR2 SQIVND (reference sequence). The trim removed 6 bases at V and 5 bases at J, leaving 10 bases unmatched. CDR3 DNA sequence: TGTGCCAGTAGGGCCCGGGACAGTACCTATCAGCCCCAGCATTTT. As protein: CASRARDSTYQPQHF.